The T cell receptor (beta chain) under discussion was sequenced for a study of Graves' ophthalmopathy and Graves' hyperthyroidism (dated by TCRdb to between 2017 and 2018). As for the study more broadly: Peripheral blood was collected before any treatment was given, at the time of initial diagnosis. The study used TCR beta repertoire signatures to distinguish Graves' ophthalmopathy from Graves' hyperthyroidism and to predict progression to ophthalmopathy. In total, 135 blood samples were TCR-sequenced: 43 ophthalmopathy, roughly 80 hyperthyroidism and about 17 hyperthyroidism-to-ophthalmopathy patients. To explore V-J signatures that distinguish ophthalmopathy from hyperthyroidism, a discovery set of 100 patients was enrolled, made up of roughly 41 with ophthalmopathy and 57 with stable hyperthyroidism. An independent validation cohort was composed of approximately 19 hyperthyroidism patients and more than 15 patients who later progressed from hyperthyroidism to ophthalmopathy. In roughly 6 hyperthyroidism patients, T-cell repertoires of thyroid tissue and blood were compared. After sampling, hyperthyroidism patients received methimazole starting at 30 mg daily, and ophthalmopathy patients received high-dose intravenous methylprednisolone.

The full study reports these points: In cross-validation, the 13-signature model distinguished ophthalmopathy from stable hyperthyroidism with approximately 90% sensitivity and nearly 82% specificity, and in the test set the corresponding values were about 80% and 75%. Sample size was not predetermined statistically, and investigators were not blinded to group allocation. Most expanded thyroid clonotypes with frequency above 0.001 were also detected in blood, suggesting blood repertoires may reflect the thyroid immune response. In validation, the model predicted ophthalmopathy progression with 70.59% sensitivity and around 72% specificity; roughly 11 predicted patients were CT-confirmed with GO in a median of approximately 6.5 months.

The ophthalmopathy patients had moderately to severely active disease, with a Clinical Activity Score of 3 or higher, a NOSPECS grade of 4 or higher, and a disease duration of less than 3 months. Anyone with other autoimmune diseases, uncontrolled infections, pregnancy or lactation was excluded from the study. Diagnosis relied on clinical symptoms, serum thyroxine, TRAb, thyroid ultrasound and orbital computed tomography. Using Ficoll-Paque density gradient centrifugation, PBMCs were isolated from approximately 11 ml of fresh peripheral blood. Trizol reagent was used to extract the total RNA, and its quality was then checked on an Agilent 2100 Bioanalyzer. On this clonotype: Its antigen has not been determined. Because the CDR3's place on the DNA is in doubt, the DNA is left out and the CDR3 is given as listed by TCRdb.

TCR beta CDR3 regions were amplified from RNA transcripts for repertoire sequencing. A first-round RT-PCR used HTBI primers with the Qiagen OneStep RT-PCR kit, followed by a second-round multiplex PCR, size selection and purification. Sequencing of the libraries was carried out on an Illumina HiSeq2000 in paired-end mode with 100 bp reads. The source study handled its data this way. SOAPnuke was used for read processing, and reads with adapters, uncalled bases, a mean Phred below 15, or no exact constant-primer or identifier match were discarded. High-quality paired reads were merged with COPE v1.2.5. Each unique nucleotide sequence was treated as a clonotype, and MiTCR v1.1 was used to align the clonotypes to the IMGT TRB V, D and J references. Analysis was restricted to V-J combinations with a frequency above 0.0001, which covered about 99% of repertoires. A TCR clonal expansion and chaos score per V-J combination was defined as the ratio of F50 clonal expansion to chaos observed in the TCRdist matrix. Welch's t-statistics and random forest were used to reduce the features to about 12 V-J combinations, which were then used as input to a naive Bayes classifier. The similarity between thyroid and blood repertoires was quantified using the Morisita-Horn index. The public sequencing data were trimmed at Q25 with fastp and processed into clonotypes with MiXCR by TCRdb, which kept only in-frame beta chains. Each CDR3 protein gets just one entry, which takes the most common genes and DNA from the rows behind it. The authors' filters were not applied to this entry. The sample has 740,000 or so distinct CDR3 sequences on record, 40% of them singletons. About 40% of the sample is taken by the ten largest.

This clonotype was sampled from an adult man with Graves' ophthalmopathy. What was sequenced was peripheral blood.

CDR3 reads: CASSFYICSASGTGGTGELFF. The chain is made from TRBV7-9 and TRBJ2-2; TRBD1, the table's D call, lacks a check against the DNA. Reading from cysteine to phenylalanine, the CDR3 counts 21 amino acids. The germline V gene (reference sequence) yields SEHNR for CDR1 and FQNEAQ for CDR2.